Shown below are 11 T cell receptor beta chains from a single sample sequenced in a study of human versus mouse CDR3 diversity and MHC coevolution. Produced via immunoSEQ multiplex PCR; TCRdb's table is partial and in-frame only. The repertoire holds fewer than 80,000 clones, with roughly 90% as singletons. The specimen sequenced was naive CD4+ T cells from blood. Subset noted: CD45RO-negative CD62L-positive naive CD4 T cells. These receptors were collected from a person between 25 and 75 years old in good health.

The gene calls are TRBV5-1 and TRBJ1-1; D ambiguous. CDR1 is SGHRS, CDR2 YFSETQ, per germline. The CDR3 has 12 residues. The germline V and J ends were trimmed by 3 bases and 2 bases, with 5 bases remaining between them. CDR3 residues: CASSYSNTEAFF. In DNA, the CDR3 is TGCGCCAGCAGCTATTCAAACACTGAAGCTTTCTTT.

This chain uses TRBV6-5 with TRBJ1-1; no clear D gene. CDR3 length equals 14 residues. With 6 bases removed from V and 1 base from J, the gap between germline ends came to 12 bases. Per the germline V gene, CDR1 is MNHEY and CDR2 is SVGAGI. DNA of the CDR3: TGTGCCAGCAGGGGCGGGGAGGGGAACACTGAAGCTTTCTTT. The encoded protein is CASRGGEGNTEAFF.

The chain links TRBV7-6 to TRBJ1-5; D is unresolved. Germline CDR1 and CDR2: SGHVS and FNYEAQ. V was clipped by 5 bases and J by 7 bases, with 12 bases between them. The CDR3 covers 13 residues. The CDR3 spells CASSRNPGQPQHF. The CDR3 DNA sequence: TGTGCCAGCAGCCGAAACCCAGGACAGCCCCAGCATTTT.

The rearrangement uses TRBV27 and TRBJ1-1, with 10 bases that match TRBD1. The CDR3 runs 15 residues. The V gene's germline CDR1 is MNHEY and CDR2 SMNVEV (reference sequence). V lost 8 bases and J lost 4; bases outside the gene matches: 10. CDR3 residues: CASRPGTGDFTEAFF. The CDR3, as DNA: TGTGCCAGCCGCCCCGGGACAGGGGATTTCACTGAAGCTTTCTTT.

J is TRBJ2-2 and V is TRBV27, with 13 positions matching TRBD2. CDR1 MNHEY and CDR2 SMNVEV come from the germline V gene (reference sequence). V trimming: 6 bases; J trimming: 6 bases; junction bases outside the gene matches: 4. The CDR3 is 15 residues long. The CDR3 spells CASRRLAGGPGELFF. The CDR3 coding sequence is TGTGCCAGCAGGCGACTAGCGGGAGGCCCCGGGGAGCTGTTTTTT.

V gene TRBV28 combines with J gene TRBJ2-3, with 9 positions matching TRBD2. The J segment lost 4 bases and the V segment lost 3 bases, leaving 11 bases of the junction unmatched. The CDR3 totals 17 residues. Germline V gene sequence: CDR1 MDHEN, CDR2 SYDVKM. The CDR3 sequence: CASSFFPGTSHSDTQYF. In nucleotides, the CDR3 is TGTGCCAGCAGTTTCTTTCCCGGGACTAGCCATTCAGATACGCAGTATTTT.

This chain joins TRBV30 and TRBJ1-4; 9 bases fit TRBD1. Germline CDR1 and CDR2: GTSNPN and SVGIG (reference sequence). The CDR3 covers 15 residues. V shed 2 bases and J 5 bases; nucleotides not matched to a gene: 6. CDR3 sequence reads: CAWSKGQGGNEKLFF. DNA of the CDR3: TGTGCCTGGAGTAAGGGACAGGGTGGAAATGAAAAACTGTTTTTT. The whole variable domain, filled in from reference TRBV30 and TRBJ1-4, reads SQTIHQWPATLVQPVGSPLSLECTVEGTSNPNLYWYRQAAGRGLQLLFYSVGIGQISSEVPQNLSASRPQDRQFILSSKKLLLSDSGFYLCAWSKGQGGNEKLFFGSGTQLSVL.

The chain is built from TRBV27 and TRBJ1-5; TRBD1 is a possible D gene (5 bases). Germline-derived CDR1 and CDR2 are MNHEY and SMNVEV (reference sequence). V was cut by 8 bases and J by 5 bases, with 13 bases left in between. The CDR3 length is 13 residues. The CDR3 DNA follows: TGTGCCAGCCTCGGGGGATGGGATCAGCCCCAGCATTTT. Protein: CASLGGWDQPQHF.

CDR3 region: CASSPGPNTEAFF. The CDR3 region has the DNA TGTGCCAGCTCGCCAGGGCCGAACACTGAAGCTTTCTTT. The V call is TRBV18, the J call TRBJ1-1; D might be TRBD1 (5 bases). Trimming pared 6 bases from V and 1 base from J, leaving 9 bases between. Germline CDR1 reads KGHSH; CDR2 reads LQKENI. This CDR3 is built from 13 residues. Together with reference TRBV18 and TRBJ1-1, the CDR3 gives the full variable domain: NAGVMQNPRHLVRRRGQEARLRCSPMKGHSHVYWYRQLPEEGLKFMVYLQKENIIDESGMPKERFSAEFPKEGPSILRIQQVVRGDSAAYFCASSPGPNTEAFFGQGTRLTVV.

CDR3 in amino acids: CAWSTLGGGVGYNEQFF. As DNA, the CDR3 is TGTGCCTGGAGCACCCTCGGGGGGGGAGTGGGTTACAATGAGCAGTTCTTC. This rearrangement joins TRBV30 to TRBJ2-1, with 8 bases identical to TRBD2. The trim removed 3 bases at V and 4 bases at J, leaving 14 bases unmatched. This CDR3 spans 17 amino acids. Germline V gene sequence: CDR1 GTSNPN, CDR2 SVGIG (reference sequence).

This chain links TRBV9 with TRBJ2-7; possibly TRBD1 for D (5 bases). From germline, CDR1 is SGDLS and CDR2 YYNGEE. V shed 0 bases and J shed 0 bases, with 10 bases lying between them. The CDR3 has 15 amino acids. The CDR3, as DNA: TGTGCCAGCAGCGTAGGGGCCCAGGGCTCCTACGAGCAGTACTTC. Residues: CASSVGAQGSYEQYF.